This T cell receptor (beta chain) was retrieved from a study of OX40 agonist ivuxolimab in advanced cancers. Overall study context: An anti-OX40 (CD134) antibody with agonistic activity, ivuxolimab, was administered to patients. Each dose-escalation patient presented with hepatocellular carcinoma, melanoma, renal cell or head and neck cancer. General study points: There was clonal expansion of CD4+ and CD8+ blood T cells by week 6 at 0.1 to 3.0 mg/kg. The mean number of expanded clones was higher in CD8+ T cells than in CD4+.

From germline, CDR1 is GTSNPN and CDR2 SVGIG (reference sequence). The CDR3 loop spans 18 amino acids. V lost 4 bases, J lost 0 bases, and 12 bases stayed unmatched. Using immunoSEQ multiplex PCR, the repertoire was profiled, and TCRdb retains in-frame clones only, with some absent. The sample has around 65,000 clones; 75% to 90% are singletons. A remark on this clone: Its antigen is as yet unknown.

The clonotype was recovered from an adult with an advanced solid tumor such as melanoma, head and neck, liver or kidney cancer. Here the sequenced sample was CD4+ or CD8+ T cells sorted from blood, taken in a trial of the OX40 agonist ivuxolimab. The chain joins TRBV30 to TRBJ2-7; the match to TRBD2 covers 13 bases. The DNA for the CDR3 is TGTGCCTGGAATGGTTTGGGACTAGCGGGACTGACCTCCTACGAGCAGTACTTC. It translates to CAWNGLGLAGLTSYEQYF. Together with reference TRBV30 and TRBJ2-7, the CDR3 gives the full variable domain: SQTIHQWPATLVQPVGSPLSLECTVEGTSNPNLYWYRQAAGRGLQLLFYSVGIGQISSEVPQNLSASRPQDRQFILSSKKLLLSDSGFYLCAWNGLGLAGLTSYEQYFGPGTRLTVT.